This T cell receptor (beta chain) was retrieved from a study of blood T cell repertoires in COVID-19. Per germline, CDR1 LGHDT and CDR2 YNNKEL (reference sequence). This CDR3 contains 15 residues. The V gene end was trimmed by 0 bases and the J gene end by 8 bases; junction bases not matched to a gene: 3. Data came from immunoSEQ multiplex PCR; TCRdb stores just in-frame clones and leaves some out. The data contain 95,000 to 150,000 clones, 75% to 90% of them singletons. This chain links TRBV3-1 (or the pseudogene TRBV3-2) with TRBJ1-6; TRBD1 agrees at 8 bases. This sequence originates from a man aged 35-49 years with acute or convalescent COVID-19. The sequenced material came from peripheral blood. The CDR3 DNA follows: TGTGCCAGCAGCCAAGATCGGGGACAGGATTCACCCCTCCACTTT. Encoded protein: CASSQDRGQDSPLHF.